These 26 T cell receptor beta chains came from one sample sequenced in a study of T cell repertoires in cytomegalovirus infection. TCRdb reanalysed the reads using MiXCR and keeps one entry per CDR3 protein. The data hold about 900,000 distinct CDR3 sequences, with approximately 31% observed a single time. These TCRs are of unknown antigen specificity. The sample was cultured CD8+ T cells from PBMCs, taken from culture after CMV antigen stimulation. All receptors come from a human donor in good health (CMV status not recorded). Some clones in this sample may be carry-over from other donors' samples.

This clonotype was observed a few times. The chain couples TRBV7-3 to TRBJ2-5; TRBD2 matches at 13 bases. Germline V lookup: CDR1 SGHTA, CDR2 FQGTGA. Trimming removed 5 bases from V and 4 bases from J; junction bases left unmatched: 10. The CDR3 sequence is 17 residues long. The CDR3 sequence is CASSPGLAGSRRETQYF. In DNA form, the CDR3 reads TGTGCCAGCAGCCCGGGACTAGCGGGGTCAAGAAGAGAGACCCAGTACTTC.

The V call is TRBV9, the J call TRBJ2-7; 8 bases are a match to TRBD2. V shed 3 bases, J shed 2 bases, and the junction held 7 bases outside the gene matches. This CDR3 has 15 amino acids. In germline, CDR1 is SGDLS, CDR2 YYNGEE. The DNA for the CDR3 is TGTGCCAGCAGCGATCGCCCGGGACTAGCCTACGAGCAGTACTTC. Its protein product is CASSDRPGLAYEQYF.

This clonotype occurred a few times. CDR3 in DNA: TGTGCCAGCAGTGATTATTGGGTTTTGTCACTAAACACCGGGGAGCTGTTTTTT. Translation: CASSDYWVLSLNTGELFF. The rearrangement links TRBV6-6 to TRBJ2-2; no firm D call. The CDR3 consists of 18 residues. The germline V gene has CDR1 MNHNY and CDR2 SVGAGI (reference sequence). The V end was cut by 5 bases, the J end by 2 bases, with 21 bases between.

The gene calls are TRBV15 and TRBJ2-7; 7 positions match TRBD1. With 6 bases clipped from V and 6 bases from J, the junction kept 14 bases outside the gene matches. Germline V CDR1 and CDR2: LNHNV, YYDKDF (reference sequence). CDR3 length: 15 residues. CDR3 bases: TGTGCCACCAGTTTAGGGGGCCATACATCTAGCGAGCAGTACGTC. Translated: CATSLGGHTSSEQYV.

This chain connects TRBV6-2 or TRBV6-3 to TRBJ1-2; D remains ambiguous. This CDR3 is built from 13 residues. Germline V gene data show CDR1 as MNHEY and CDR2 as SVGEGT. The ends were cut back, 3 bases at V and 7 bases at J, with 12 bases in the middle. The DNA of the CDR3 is TGTGCCAGCAGTTATGGGCTGTCTGCTGGCTACACCTTC. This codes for CASSYGLSAGYTF.

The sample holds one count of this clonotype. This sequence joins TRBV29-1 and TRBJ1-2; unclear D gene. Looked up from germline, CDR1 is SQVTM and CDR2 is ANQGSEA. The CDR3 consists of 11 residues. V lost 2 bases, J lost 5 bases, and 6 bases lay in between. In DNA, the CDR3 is TGCAGCGTTGAAACTGAGTATGGCTACACCTTC. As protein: CSVETEYGYTF. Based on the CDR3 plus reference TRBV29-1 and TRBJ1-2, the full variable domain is SAVISQKPSRDICQRGTSLTIQCQVDSQVTMMFWYRQQPGQSLTLIATANQGSEATYESGFVIDKFPISRPNLTFSTLTVSNMSPEDSSIYLCSVETEYGYTFGSGTRLTVV.

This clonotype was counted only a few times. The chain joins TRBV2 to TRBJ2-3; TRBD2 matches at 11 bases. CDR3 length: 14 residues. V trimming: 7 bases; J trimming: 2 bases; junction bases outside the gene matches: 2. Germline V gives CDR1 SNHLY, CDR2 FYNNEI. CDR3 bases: TGTGCCAGCACACTAGCGGGGGCCACAGATACGCAGTATTTT. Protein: CASTLAGATDTQYF.

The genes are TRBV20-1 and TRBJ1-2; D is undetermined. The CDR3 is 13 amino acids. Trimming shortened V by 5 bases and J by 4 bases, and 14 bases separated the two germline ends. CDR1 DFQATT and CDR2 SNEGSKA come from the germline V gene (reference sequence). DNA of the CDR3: TGCAGTGCTGACCCCGCCATGAGCTATGGCTACACCTTC. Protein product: CSADPAMSYGYTF.

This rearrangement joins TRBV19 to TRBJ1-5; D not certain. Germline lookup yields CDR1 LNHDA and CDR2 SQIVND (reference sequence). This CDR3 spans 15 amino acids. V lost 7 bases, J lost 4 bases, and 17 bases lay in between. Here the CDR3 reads CASTATPLGNQPQHF. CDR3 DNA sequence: TGTGCCAGTACCGCTACACCGCTCGGAAATCAGCCCCAGCATTTT.

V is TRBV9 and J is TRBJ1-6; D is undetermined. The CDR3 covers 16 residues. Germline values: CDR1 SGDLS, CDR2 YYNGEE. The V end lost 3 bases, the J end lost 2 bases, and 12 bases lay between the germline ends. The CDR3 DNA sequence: TGTGCCAGCAGCGACGCAAGTGGGCCCTATAATTCACCCCTCCACTTT. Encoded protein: CASSDASGPYNSPLHF.

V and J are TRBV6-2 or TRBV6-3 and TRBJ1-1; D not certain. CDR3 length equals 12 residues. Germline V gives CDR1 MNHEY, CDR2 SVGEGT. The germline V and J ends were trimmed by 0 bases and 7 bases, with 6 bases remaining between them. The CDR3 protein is CASSYSRIEAFF. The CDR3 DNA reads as TGTGCCAGCAGTTACTCGAGAATTGAAGCTTTCTTT.

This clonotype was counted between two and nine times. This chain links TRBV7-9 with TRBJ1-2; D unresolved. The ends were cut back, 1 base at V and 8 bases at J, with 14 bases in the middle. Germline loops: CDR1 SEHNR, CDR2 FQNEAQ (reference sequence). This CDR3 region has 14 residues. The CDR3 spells CASSLDWNPFGYTF. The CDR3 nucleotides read TGTGCCAGCAGCTTAGATTGGAATCCCTTCGGCTACACCTTC.

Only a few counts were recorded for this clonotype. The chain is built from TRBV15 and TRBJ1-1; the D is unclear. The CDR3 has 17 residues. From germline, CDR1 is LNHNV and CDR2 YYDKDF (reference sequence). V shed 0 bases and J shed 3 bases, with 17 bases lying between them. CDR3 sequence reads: CATSRDHRVFRDTEAFF. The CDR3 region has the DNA TGTGCCACCAGCAGAGATCATCGGGTCTTTAGGGACACTGAAGCTTTCTTT.

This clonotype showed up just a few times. The CDR3 DNA reads TGTGCCAGCAACGTCTTAGCGGGACAAGGGGCGAACACCGGGGAGCTGTTTTTT. Its translation is CASNVLAGQGANTGELFF. The chain couples TRBV2 to TRBJ2-2; 8 nucleotides align to TRBD2. Trimming removed 7 bases from V and 0 bases from J; junction bases left unmatched: 13. Germline V gives CDR1 SNHLY, CDR2 FYNNEI. The CDR3 is made up of 18 amino acids.

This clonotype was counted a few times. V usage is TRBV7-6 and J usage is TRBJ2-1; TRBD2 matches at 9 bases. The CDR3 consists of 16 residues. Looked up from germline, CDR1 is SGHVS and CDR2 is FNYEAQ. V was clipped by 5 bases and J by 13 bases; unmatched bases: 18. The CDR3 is CASSLYSGGASGVQFF. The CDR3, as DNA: TGTGCCAGCAGCCTATATAGCGGGGGAGCTTCCGGTGTCCAGTTCTTC.

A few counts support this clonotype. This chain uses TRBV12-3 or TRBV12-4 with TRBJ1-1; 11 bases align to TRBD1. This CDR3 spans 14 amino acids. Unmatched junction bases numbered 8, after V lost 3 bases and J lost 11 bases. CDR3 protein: CASSLQDRGLDAFF. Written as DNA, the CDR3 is TGTGCCAGCAGTTTGCAGGACAGGGGGCTTGACGCTTTCTTT.

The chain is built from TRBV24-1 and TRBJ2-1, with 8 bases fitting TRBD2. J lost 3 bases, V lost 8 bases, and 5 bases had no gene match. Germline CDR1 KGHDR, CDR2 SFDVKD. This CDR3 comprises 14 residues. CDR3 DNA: TGTGCCACCACCATTAGCGGGGACTACAATGAGCAGTTCTTC. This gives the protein CATTISGDYNEQFF.

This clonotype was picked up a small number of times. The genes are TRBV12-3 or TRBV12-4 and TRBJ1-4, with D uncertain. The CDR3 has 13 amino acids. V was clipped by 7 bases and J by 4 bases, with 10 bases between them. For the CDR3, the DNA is TGTGCCAGCACCCACTTGGGTAATGAAAAACTGTTTTTT. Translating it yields CASTHLGNEKLFF.

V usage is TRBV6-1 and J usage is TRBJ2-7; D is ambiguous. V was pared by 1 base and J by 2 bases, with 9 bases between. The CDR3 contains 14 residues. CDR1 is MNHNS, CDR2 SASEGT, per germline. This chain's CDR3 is CASSEDRHPYEQYF. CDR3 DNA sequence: TGTGCCAGCAGTGAAGACAGACACCCCTACGAGCAGTACTTC.

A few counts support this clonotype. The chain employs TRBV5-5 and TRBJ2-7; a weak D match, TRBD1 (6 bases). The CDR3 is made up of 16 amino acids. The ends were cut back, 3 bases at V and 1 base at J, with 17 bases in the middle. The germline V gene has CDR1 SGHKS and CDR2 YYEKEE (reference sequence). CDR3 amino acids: CASSWLTGGKSYEQYV. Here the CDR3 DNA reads TGTGCCAGCAGCTGGTTGACAGGTGGGAAATCCTACGAGCAGTACGTC.

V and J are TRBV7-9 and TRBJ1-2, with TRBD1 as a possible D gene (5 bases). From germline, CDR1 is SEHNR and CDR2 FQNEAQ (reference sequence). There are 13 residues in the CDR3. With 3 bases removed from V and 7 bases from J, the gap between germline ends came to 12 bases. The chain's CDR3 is CASSFKQEVGYTF. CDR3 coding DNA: TGTGCCAGCAGCTTCAAACAGGAAGTTGGCTACACCTTC.

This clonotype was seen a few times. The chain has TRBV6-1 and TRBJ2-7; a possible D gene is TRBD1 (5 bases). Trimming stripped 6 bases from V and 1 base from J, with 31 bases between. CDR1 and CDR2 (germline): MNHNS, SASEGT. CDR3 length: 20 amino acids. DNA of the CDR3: TGTGCCAGCAGAATACCTTGGACAAACCTAGTGGTAGGGTGGTCCTACGAGCAGTACTTC. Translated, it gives CASRIPWTNLVVGWSYEQYF.

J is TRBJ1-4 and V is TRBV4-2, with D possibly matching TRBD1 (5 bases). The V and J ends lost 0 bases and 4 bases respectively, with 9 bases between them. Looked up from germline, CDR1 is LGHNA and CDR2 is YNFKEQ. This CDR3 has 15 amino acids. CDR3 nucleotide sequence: TGTGCCAGCAGCCAAGACCGGGGGTATAATGAAAAACTGTTTTTT. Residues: CASSQDRGYNEKLFF.

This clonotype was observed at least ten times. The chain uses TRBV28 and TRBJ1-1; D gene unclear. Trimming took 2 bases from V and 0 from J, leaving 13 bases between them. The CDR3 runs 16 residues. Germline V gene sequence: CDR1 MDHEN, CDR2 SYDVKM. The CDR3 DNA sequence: TGTGCCAGCAGTTTAGATCCACGTGCCATGAACACTGAAGCTTTCTTT. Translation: CASSLDPRAMNTEAFF.

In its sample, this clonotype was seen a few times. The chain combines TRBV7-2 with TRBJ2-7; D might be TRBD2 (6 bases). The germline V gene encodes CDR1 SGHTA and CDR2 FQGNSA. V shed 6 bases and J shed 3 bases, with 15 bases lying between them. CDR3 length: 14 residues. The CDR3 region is CASRGGWYIYEQYF. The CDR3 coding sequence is TGTGCCAGCAGGGGGGGTTGGTACATCTACGAGCAGTACTTC. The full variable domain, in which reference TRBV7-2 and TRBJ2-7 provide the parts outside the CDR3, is GAGVSQSPSNKVTEKGKDVELRCDPISGHTALYWYRQSLGQGLEFLIYFQGNSAPDKSGLPSDRFSAERTGGSVSTLTIQRTQQEDSAVYLCASRGGWYIYEQYFGPGTRLTVT.

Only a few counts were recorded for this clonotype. The CDR3 here is CASSESWGLKGYTF. The DNA for the CDR3 is TGTGCCAGCAGTGAATCTTGGGGGCTGAAGGGCTACACCTTC. This chain joins TRBV25-1 and TRBJ1-2; D may be TRBD1 (6 bases). Trimming took 1 base from V and 8 from J, leaving 14 bases between them. This CDR3 contains 14 residues. CDR1 and CDR2 (germline): MGHDK, SYGVNS.